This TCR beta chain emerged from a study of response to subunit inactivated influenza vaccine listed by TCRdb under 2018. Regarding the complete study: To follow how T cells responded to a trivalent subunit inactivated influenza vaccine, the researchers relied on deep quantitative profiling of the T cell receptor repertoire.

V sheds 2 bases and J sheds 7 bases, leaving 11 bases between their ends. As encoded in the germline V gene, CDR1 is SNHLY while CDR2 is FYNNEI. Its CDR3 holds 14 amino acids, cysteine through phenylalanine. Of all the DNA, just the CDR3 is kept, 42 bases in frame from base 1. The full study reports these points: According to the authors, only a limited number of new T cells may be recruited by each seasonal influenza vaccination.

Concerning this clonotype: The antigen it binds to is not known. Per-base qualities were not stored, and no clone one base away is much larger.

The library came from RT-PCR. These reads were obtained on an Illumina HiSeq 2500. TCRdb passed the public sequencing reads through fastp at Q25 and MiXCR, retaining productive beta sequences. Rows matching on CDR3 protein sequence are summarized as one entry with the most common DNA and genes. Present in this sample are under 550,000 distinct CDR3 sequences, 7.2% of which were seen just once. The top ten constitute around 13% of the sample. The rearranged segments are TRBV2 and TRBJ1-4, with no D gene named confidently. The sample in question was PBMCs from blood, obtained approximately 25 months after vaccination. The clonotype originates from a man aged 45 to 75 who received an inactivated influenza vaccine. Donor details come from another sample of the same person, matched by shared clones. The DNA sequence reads TGTGCCAGCAGTGAAACCCCCGGCGGTGAAAAACTGTTTTTT. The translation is CASSETPGGEKLFF.